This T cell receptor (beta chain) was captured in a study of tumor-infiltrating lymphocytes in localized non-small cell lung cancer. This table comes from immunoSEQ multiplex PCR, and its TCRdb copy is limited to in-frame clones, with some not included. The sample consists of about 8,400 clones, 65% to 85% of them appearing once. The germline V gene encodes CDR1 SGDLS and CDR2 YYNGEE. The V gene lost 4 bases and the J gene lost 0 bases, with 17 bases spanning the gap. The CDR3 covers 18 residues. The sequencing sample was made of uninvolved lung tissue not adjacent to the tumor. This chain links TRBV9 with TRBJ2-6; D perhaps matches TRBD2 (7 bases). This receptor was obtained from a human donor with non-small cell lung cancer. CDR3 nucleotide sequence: TGTGCCAGCAGCTCGAGGGGGGAGGGGCTCTCTGGGGCCAACGTCCTGACTTTC. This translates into CASSSRGEGLSGANVLTF.